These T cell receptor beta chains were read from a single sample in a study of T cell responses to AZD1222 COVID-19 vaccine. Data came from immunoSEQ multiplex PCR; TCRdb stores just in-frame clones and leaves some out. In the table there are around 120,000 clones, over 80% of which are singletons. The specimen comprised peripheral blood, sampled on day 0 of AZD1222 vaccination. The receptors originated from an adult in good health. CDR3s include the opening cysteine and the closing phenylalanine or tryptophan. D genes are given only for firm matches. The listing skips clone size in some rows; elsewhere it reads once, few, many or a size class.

CASSSRQGPDNQPQHF,TGTGCCAGCAGCTCTCGACAGGGGCCAGACAATCAGCCCCAGCATTTT,TRBV7-8,-,TRBD1,TRBJ1-5
CASSLLAGEAFF,TGTGCCAGCAGTTTATTAGCGGGGGAAGCTTTCTTT,TRBV27,once,-,TRBJ1-1
CASSYEAGHYGYTF,TGTGCCAGCAGTTACGAAGCAGGGCACTATGGCTACACCTTC,TRBV6-5,-,-,TRBJ1-2
CASSLQGSYGYTF,TGTGCCAGCAGCTTACAGGGAAGCTATGGCTACACCTTC,TRBV11-2,-,-,TRBJ1-2
CASSYGASPLHF,TGTGCCAGCAGTTACGGAGCCTCACCCCTCCACTTT,TRBV6-5,-,-,TRBJ1-6
CASSFWGTEAFF,TGTGCCAGCAGCTTTTGGGGCACTGAAGCTTTCTTT,TRBV5-6,-,-,TRBJ1-1
CASSLPGTAYEKLFF,TGTGCCAGCAGTCTTCCCGGGACAGCTTATGAAAAACTGTTTTTT,TRBV6-5,-,TRBD1,TRBJ1-4
CASSQGTGGEFGYTF,TGCGCCAGCAGCCAGGGGACAGGGGGCGAGTTTGGCTACACCTTC,TRBV4-3,-,TRBD1,TRBJ1-2
CASRAPGLAGREYF,TGTGCCAGCAGGGCACCGGGACTAGCGGGAAGGGAGTACTTC,TRBV6-5,-,TRBD2,TRBJ2-7
CASSGDSLNTEAFF,TGTGCCAGCAGTGGGGACAGCCTGAACACTGAAGCTTTCTTT,TRBV7-9,-,TRBD1,TRBJ1-1
CASSLEDRKGRSPLHF,TGTGCCAGCAGCTTAGAGGACAGAAAGGGTCGTTCACCCCTCCACTTT,TRBV7-2,once,-,TRBJ1-6
CASRTSGANVLTF,TGCGCCAGCAGGACCTCTGGGGCCAACGTCCTGACTTTC,TRBV5-1,-,-,TRBJ2-6
CASSKGQGDQPQHF,TGTGCCAGTAGTAAGGGACAGGGAGATCAGCCCCAGCATTTT,TRBV19,-,TRBD1,TRBJ1-5
CASSIGGGGSYEQYF,TGTGCCAGTAGTATAGGTGGAGGGGGCTCGTACGAGCAGTACTTC,TRBV19,-,-,TRBJ2-7
CASSLVGPSTGASTDTQYF,TGCGCCAGCAGCTTGGTCGGCCCCTCGACAGGGGCGAGCACAGATACGCAGTATTTT,TRBV5-1,-,TRBD1,TRBJ2-3
CATSRDDPPYNEQFF,TGTGCCACCAGCAGAGATGACCCACCCTACAATGAGCAGTTCTTC,TRBV15,-,-,TRBJ2-1
CASSPRTGGPYEQYF,TGCGCCAGCAGCCCTAGGACAGGGGGTCCGTACGAGCAGTACTTC,TRBV4-3,-,TRBD1,TRBJ2-7
CASSISNEQFF,TGTGCCAGTAGTATAAGCAATGAGCAGTTCTTC,TRBV19,-,-,TRBJ2-1
CASSVPSRDSPLHF,TGCGCCAGCAGCGTTCCCAGCAGGGATTCACCCCTCCACTTT,TRBV5-1,-,-,TRBJ1-6
CASSIRGLMDTQYF,TGTGCCAGTAGTATACGGGGCCTCATGGATACGCAGTATTTT,TRBV19,-,-,TRBJ2-3
CASSLWDREGQPQHF,TGTGCCAGCAGTTTGTGGGACAGGGAGGGTCAGCCCCAGCATTTT,TRBV28,-,TRBD1,TRBJ1-5
CASRRGAGNEKLFF,TGTGCCAGCAGACGGGGGGCTGGTAATGAAAAACTGTTTTTT,TRBV6-5,-,-,TRBJ1-4
CASSLVEAGYSYNEQFF,TGTGCCAGCAGCTTAGTCGAGGCGGGGTACTCCTACAATGAGCAGTTCTTC,TRBV7-2,-,-,TRBJ2-1
CASSQTWLASTSGTNTGELFF,TGTGCCAGCAGCCAAACTTGGTTAGCGTCAACTAGCGGCACGAACACCGGGGAGCTGTTTTTT,TRBV3-1/TRBV3-2,-,TRBD2,TRBJ2-2
CASVRTSGGVDTQYF,TGTGCCAGCGTGCGGACTAGCGGGGGTGTAGATACGCAGTATTTT,TRBV7-6,-,TRBD2,TRBJ2-3
CASSYSGADQPQHF,TGTGCCAGCAGTTACAGTGGCGCGGATCAGCCCCAGCATTTT,TRBV6-5,-,-,TRBJ1-5
CASSGDRAEQYF,TGCGCCAGCAGTGGGGACAGGGCCGAGCAGTACTTC,TRBV10-1,-,TRBD1,TRBJ2-7